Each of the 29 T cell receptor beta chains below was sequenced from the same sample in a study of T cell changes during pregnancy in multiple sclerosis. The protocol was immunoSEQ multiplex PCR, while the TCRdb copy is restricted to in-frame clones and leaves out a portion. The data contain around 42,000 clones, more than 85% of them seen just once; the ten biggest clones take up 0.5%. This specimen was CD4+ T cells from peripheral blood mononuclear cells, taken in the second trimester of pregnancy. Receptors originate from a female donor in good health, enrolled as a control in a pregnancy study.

The CDR3 DNA reads as TGTGCCAGCTCACTCGGCAGGGCGGTCCAAAAACTGTTTTTT. Encoded protein: CASSLGRAVQKLFF. The chain combines TRBV18 with TRBJ1-4, with TRBD1 as a possible D gene (5 bases). Germline V gene lookup returns CDR1 KGHSH and CDR2 LQKENI. The germline V and J ends were trimmed by 4 bases and 9 bases, with 15 bases remaining between them. The CDR3 has 14 residues.

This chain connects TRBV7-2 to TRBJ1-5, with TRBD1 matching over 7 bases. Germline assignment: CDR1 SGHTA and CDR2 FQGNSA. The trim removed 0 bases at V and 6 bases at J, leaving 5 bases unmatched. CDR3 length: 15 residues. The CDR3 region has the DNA TGTGCCAGCAGCTTAGCCGGCAGGGGGGTTCAGCCCCAGCATTTT. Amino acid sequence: CASSLAGRGVQPQHF.

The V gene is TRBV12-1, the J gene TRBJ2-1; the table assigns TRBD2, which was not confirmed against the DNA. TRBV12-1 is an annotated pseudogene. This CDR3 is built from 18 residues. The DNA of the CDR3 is TGTGCCAGCAGCTTTCGTCTAGCTCTCGGGATTTCCTACAATGAGCAGTTCTTC. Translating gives CASSFRLALGISYNEQFF.

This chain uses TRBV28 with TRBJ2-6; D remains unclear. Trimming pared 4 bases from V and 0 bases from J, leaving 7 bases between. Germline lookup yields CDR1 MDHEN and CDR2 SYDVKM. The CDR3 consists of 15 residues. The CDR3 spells CASSSPGSGANVLTF. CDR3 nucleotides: TGTGCCAGCAGTTCCCCGGGCTCTGGGGCCAACGTCCTGACTTTC.

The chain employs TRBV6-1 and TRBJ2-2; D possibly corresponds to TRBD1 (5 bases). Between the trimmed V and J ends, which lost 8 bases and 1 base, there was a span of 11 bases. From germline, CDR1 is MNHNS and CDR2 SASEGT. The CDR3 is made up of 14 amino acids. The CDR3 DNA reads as TGTGCCAGCGACCTCGACAGGAACACCGGGGAGCTGTTTTTT. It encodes CASDLDRNTGELFF.

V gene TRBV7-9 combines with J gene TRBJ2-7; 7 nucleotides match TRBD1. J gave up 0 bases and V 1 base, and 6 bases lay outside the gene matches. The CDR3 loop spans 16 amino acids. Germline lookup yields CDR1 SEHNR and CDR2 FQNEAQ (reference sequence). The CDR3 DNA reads TGTGCCAGCAGCTTAGGGGGGACAGAGAGCTCCTACGAGCAGTACTTC. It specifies CASSLGGTESSYEQYF.

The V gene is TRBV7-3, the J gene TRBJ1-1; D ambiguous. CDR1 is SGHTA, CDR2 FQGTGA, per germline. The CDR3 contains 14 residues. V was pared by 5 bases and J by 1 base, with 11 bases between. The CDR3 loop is CASSGPGQNTEAFF. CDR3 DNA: TGTGCCAGCAGCGGCCCGGGTCAGAACACTGAAGCTTTCTTT.

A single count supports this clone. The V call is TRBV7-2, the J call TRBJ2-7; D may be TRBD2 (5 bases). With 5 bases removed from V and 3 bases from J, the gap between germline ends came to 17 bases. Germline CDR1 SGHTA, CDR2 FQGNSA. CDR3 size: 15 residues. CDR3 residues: CASSAPRVGVYEQYF. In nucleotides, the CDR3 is TGTGCCAGCAGCGCCCCCCGGGTCGGGGTCTACGAGCAGTACTTC.

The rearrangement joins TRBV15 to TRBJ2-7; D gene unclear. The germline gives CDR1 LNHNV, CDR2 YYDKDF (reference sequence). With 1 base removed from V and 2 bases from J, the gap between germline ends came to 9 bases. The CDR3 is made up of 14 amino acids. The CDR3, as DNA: TGTGCCACCAGCAGAGGGCAGGCCCCCTACGAGCAGTACTTC. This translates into CATSRGQAPYEQYF.

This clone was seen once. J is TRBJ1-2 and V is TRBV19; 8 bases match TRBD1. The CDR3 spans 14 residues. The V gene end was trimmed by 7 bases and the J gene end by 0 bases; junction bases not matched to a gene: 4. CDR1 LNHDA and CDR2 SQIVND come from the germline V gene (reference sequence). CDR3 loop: CASTRQGSNYGYTF. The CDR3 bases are TGTGCCAGTACGCGACAGGGGTCTAACTATGGCTACACCTTC.

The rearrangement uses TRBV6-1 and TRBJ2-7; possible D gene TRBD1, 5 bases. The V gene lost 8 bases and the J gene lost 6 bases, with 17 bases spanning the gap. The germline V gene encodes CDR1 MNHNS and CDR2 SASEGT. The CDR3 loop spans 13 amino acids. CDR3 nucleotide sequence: TGTGCCAGCTCAGGGCAGGTTAAGGCCGAGCAGTACTTC. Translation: CASSGQVKAEQYF.

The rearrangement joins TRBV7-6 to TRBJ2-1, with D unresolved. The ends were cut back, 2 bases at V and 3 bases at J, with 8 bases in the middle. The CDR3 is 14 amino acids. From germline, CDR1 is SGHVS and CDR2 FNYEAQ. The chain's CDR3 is CASSLTGVYNEQFF. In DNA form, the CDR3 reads TGTGCCAGCAGCTTAACTGGAGTCTACAATGAGCAGTTCTTC.

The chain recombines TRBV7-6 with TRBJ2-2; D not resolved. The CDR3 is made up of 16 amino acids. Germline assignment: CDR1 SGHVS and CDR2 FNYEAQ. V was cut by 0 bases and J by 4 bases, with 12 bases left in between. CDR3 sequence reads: CASSLAVSIATGELFF. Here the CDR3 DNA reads TGTGCCAGCAGCTTAGCGGTTAGCATCGCCACCGGGGAGCTGTTTTTT.

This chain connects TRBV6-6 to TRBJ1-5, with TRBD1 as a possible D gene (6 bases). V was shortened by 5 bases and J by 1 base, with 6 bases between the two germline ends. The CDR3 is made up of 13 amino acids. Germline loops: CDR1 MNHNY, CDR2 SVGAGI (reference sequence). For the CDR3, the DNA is TGTGCCAGCAGTAGGGGGAGCAATCAGCCCCAGCATTTT. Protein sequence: CASSRGSNQPQHF.

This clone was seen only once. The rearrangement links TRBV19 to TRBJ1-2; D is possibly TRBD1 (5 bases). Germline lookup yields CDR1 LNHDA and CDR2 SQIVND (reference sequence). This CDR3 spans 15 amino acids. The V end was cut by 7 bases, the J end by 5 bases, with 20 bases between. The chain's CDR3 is CASNDPRDSLYGYTF. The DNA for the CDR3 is TGTGCCAGTAACGACCCCCGGGACTCACTTTATGGCTACACCTTC.

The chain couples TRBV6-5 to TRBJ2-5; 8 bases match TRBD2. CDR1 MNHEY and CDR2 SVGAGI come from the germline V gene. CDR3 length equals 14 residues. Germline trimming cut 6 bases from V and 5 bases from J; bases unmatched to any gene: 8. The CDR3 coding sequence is TGTGCCAGCAGAGCGCTAGCGGGCAAGGAGACCCAGTACTTC. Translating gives CASRALAGKETQYF.

CDR3 DNA: TGTGCCAGCAGTTGGGGCGCGTCTCCCACTGAAGCTTTCTTT. As protein: CASSWGASPTEAFF. J is TRBJ1-1 and V is TRBV6-6; perhaps TRBD1 as D (5 bases). This CDR3 has 14 amino acids. Trimming took off 4 bases at V and 4 bases at J, with 13 bases between the two ends. Germline loops: CDR1 MNHNY, CDR2 SVGAGI (reference sequence).

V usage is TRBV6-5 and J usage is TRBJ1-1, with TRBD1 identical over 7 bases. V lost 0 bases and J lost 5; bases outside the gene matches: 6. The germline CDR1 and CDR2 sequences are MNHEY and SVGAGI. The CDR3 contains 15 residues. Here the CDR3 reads CASSYSPTGATEAFF. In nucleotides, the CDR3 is TGTGCCAGCAGTTACTCGCCCACAGGGGCGACTGAAGCTTTCTTT.

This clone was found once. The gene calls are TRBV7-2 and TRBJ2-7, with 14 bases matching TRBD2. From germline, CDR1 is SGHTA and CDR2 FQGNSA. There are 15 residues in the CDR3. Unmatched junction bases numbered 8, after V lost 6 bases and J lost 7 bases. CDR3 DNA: TGTGCCAGCAGTTACGGACTAGCGGGAGGAAGGGAGCAGTACTTC. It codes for CASSYGLAGGREQYF.

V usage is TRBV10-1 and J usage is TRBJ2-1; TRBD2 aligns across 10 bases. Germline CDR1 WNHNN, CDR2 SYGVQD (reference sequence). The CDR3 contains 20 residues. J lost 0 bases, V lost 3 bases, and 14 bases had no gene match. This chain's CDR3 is CASSDPGPGLAYHSYNEQFF. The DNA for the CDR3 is TGCGCCAGCAGTGACCCGGGACCGGGACTAGCGTACCACTCCTACAATGAGCAGTTCTTC.

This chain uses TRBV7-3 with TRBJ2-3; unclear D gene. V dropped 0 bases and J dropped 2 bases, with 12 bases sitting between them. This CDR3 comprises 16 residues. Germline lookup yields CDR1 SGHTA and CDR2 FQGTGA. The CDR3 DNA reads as TGTGCCAGCAGCTTAACTGCCTCGACAAACACAGATACGCAGTATTTT. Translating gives CASSLTASTNTDTQYF.

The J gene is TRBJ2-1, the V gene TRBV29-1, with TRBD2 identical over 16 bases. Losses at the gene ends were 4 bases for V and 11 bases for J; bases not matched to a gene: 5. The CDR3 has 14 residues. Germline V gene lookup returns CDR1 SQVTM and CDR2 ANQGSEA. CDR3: CSVGGLAGGPKQFF. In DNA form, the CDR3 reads TGCAGCGTTGGGGGACTAGCGGGGGGGCCTAAGCAGTTCTTC.

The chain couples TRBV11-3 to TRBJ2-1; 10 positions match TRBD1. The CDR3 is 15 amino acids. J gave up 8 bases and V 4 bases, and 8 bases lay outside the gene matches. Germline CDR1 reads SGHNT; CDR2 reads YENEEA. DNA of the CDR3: TGTGCCAGCAGCTCCCACTGGGACAGGGGCGATGAGCAGTTCTTC. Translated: CASSSHWDRGDEQFF.

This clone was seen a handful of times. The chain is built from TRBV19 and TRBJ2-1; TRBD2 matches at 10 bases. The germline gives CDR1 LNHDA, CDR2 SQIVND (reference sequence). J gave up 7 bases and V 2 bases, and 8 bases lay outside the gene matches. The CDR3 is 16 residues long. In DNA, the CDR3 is TGTGCCAGTAGTATACTAGGACTAGCGGCCATTAATGAGCAGTTCTTC. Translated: CASSILGLAAINEQFF.

The CDR3 here is CASSAGTGAAGELFF. In nucleotides, the CDR3 is TGTGCCAGCAGCGCCGGGACAGGGGCAGCCGGGGAGCTGTTTTTT. The genes are TRBV9 and TRBJ2-2; 10 bases match TRBD1. Germline V gene data show CDR1 as SGDLS and CDR2 as YYNGEE. With V trimmed by 3 bases and J by 6 bases, 5 bases remained unmatched. CDR3 length equals 15 residues.

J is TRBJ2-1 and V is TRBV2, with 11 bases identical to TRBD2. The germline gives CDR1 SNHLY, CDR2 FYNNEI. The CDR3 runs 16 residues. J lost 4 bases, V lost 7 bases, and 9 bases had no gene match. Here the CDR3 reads CASNPTGTSGYNEQFF. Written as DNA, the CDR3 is TGTGCCAGCAATCCAACCGGGACTAGCGGTTACAATGAGCAGTTCTTC.

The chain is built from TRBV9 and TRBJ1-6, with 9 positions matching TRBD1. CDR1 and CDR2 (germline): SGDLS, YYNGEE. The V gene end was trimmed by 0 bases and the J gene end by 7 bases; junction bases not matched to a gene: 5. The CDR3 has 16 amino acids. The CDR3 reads CASSVGGTGKNSPLHF. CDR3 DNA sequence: TGTGCCAGCAGCGTAGGCGGGACAGGGAAAAATTCACCCCTCCACTTT.

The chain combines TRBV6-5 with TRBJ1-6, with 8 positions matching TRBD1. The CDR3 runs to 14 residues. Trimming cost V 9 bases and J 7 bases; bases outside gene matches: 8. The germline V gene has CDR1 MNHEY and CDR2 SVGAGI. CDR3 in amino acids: CASCEDRANSPLHF. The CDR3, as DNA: TGTGCCAGTTGTGAGGACAGGGCCAATTCACCCCTCCACTTT.

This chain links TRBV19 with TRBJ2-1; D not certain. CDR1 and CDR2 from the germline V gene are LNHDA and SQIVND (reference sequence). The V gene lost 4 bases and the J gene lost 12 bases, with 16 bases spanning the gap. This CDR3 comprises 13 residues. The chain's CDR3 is CASSTHDIFVQFF. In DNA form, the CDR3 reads TGTGCCAGTAGTACTCATGACATCTTCGTGCAGTTCTTC. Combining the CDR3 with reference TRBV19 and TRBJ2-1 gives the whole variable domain DGGITQSPKYLFRKEGQNVTLSCEQNLNHDAMYWYRQDPGQGLRLIYYSQIVNDFQKGDIAEGYSVSREKKESFPLTVTSAQKNPTAFYLCASSTHDIFVQFFGPGTRLTVL.